Listed below are T cell receptor beta chains from one sample, sequenced in a study of shared clonotypes between healthy human individuals. TCRdb's table, derived via immunoSEQ multiplex PCR, lists solely in-frame clones and lacks some. The data show 2 million to 2.5 million clones, approximately 93% seen once. The sequenced sample was naive CD4+ T cells from PBMCs. The receptors originated from a man between 18 and 29 years old in good health. Some clones in this sample may be carry-over from other donors' samples. CDR3s include the opening cysteine and the closing phenylalanine or tryptophan. The D gene is left open where the match is weak. Clone size appears in some rows only: once, few, many, or a class for an expanded clone.

length | J | V | size | D | CDR3 | DNA
15 | TRBJ2-6 | TRBV5-1 | NA | NA | CASSLQISGANVLTF | TGCGCCAGCAGCTTACAGATCTCTGGGGCCAACGTCCTGACTTTC
13 | TRBJ2-6 | TRBV28 | NA | TRBD2 | CGLAGAGANVLTF | TGCGGACTAGCGGGAGCTGGGGCCAACGTCCTGACTTTC
13 | TRBJ2-1 | TRBV28 | NA | TRBD2 | CASSLPGGHEQFF | TGTGCCAGCAGTTTGCCGGGAGGTCATGAGCAGTTCTTC
13 | TRBJ2-3 | TRBV10-3 | NA | NA | CAIRGQSTDTQYF | TGTGCCATCAGGGGTCAGAGCACAGATACGCAGTATTTT
15 | TRBJ2-1 | TRBV27 | once | TRBD2 | CASSALAGGPDEQFF | TGTGCCAGCAGCGCCCTAGCGGGAGGCCCAGATGAGCAGTTCTTC
15 | TRBJ1-1 | TRBV19 | NA | NA | CASSPPTAMNTEAFF | TGTGCCAGTAGTCCTCCCACTGCTATGAACACTGAAGCTTTCTTT
16 | TRBJ1-4 | TRBV6-5 | NA | NA | CASSYQTAATNEKLFF | TGTGCCAGCAGTTATCAGACGGCGGCAACTAATGAAAAACTGTTTTTT
17 | TRBJ1-1 | TRBV5-1 | NA | TRBD1 | CASRRGRTGGFGTEAFF | TGCGCCAGCAGGAGAGGGCGGACAGGGGGATTCGGCACTGAAGCTTTCTTT
16 | TRBJ1-2 | TRBV5-1 | NA | TRBD1 | CASSLSEGGPGYGYTF | TGCGCCAGCAGCTTATCAGAAGGGGGCCCGGGCTATGGCTACACCTTC
14 | TRBJ1-2 | TRBV6-5 | NA | NA | CASTQERLNYGYTF | TGTGCCAGCACCCAGGAGAGACTAAACTATGGCTACACCTTC
15 | TRBJ2-7 | TRBV7-8 | NA | NA | CASSSPGGGFGEQYF | TGTGCCAGCAGCTCGCCAGGGGGGGGTTTTGGCGAGCAGTACTTC
15 | TRBJ1-2 | TRBV5-5 | NA | TRBD1 | CASSLFDRGNYGYTF | TGTGCCAGCAGCTTGTTCGACAGGGGCAACTATGGCTACACCTTC
11 | TRBJ2-2 | TRBV7-2 | NA | NA | CASSFYQELFF | TGTGCCAGCAGCTTTTACCAGGAGCTGTTTTTT
16 | TRBJ1-1 | TRBV7-3 | NA | TRBD1 | CASSQDEGQVNTEAFF | TGTGCCAGCAGCCAAGATGAGGGACAGGTGAACACTGAAGCTTTCTTT
19 | TRBJ2-3 | TRBV4-3 | NA | TRBD2 | CASSQDHPNWAGALVTQYF | TGCGCCAGCAGCCAAGATCATCCAAACTGGGCGGGAGCTCTCGTTACGCAGTATTTT
11 | TRBJ1-2 | TRBV30 | NA | NA | CAWSSLYGYTF | TGTGCCTGGAGTTCGCTATATGGCTACACCTTC
15 | TRBJ2-2 | TRBV5-5 | NA | NA | CASSRRDLNTGELFF | TGTGCCAGCAGCCGGCGGGATTTGAACACCGGGGAGCTGTTTTTT
12 | TRBJ2-7 | TRBV14 | NA | NA | CASSQDRGKQYF | TGTGCCAGCAGCCAAGATCGGGGGAAGCAGTACTTC
17 | TRBJ2-3 | TRBV10-3 | NA | TRBD2 | CAIAGGERGAGSDTQYF | TGTGCCATCGCCGGAGGTGAGCGGGGGGCCGGGTCAGATACGCAGTATTTT
14 | TRBJ2-2 | TRBV30 | NA | NA | CAWSVLSVTGELFF | TGTGCCTGGAGTGTATTAAGCGTCACCGGGGAGCTGTTTTTT
11 | TRBJ1-1 | TRBV28 | few | NA | CASSLYPEAFF | TGTGCCAGCAGCCTTTACCCTGAAGCTTTCTTT
14 | TRBJ2-2 | TRBV5-6 | NA | NA | CASSTGTAPGELFF | TGTGCCAGCAGCACCGGGACCGCACCCGGGGAGCTGTTTTTT
11 | TRBJ1-2 | TRBV28 | NA | NA | CASSLSHGYTF | TGTGCCAGCAGTTTAAGTCATGGCTACACCTTC
16 | TRBJ2-7 | TRBV5-1 | NA | TRBD1 | CASSRDDRGPSYEQYF | TGCGCCAGCAGCCGAGATGACAGGGGGCCTTCCTACGAGCAGTACTTC
15 | TRBJ2-3 | TRBV18 | NA | TRBD2 | CASSPTSGGTDTQYF | TGTGCCAGCTCACCGACTAGCGGGGGCACAGATACGCAGTATTTT
13 | TRBJ2-7 | TRBV18 | NA | NA | CASSPSRNYEQYF | TGTGCCAGCTCACCAAGCCGGAACTACGAGCAGTACTTC
16 | TRBJ1-5 | TRBV30 | NA | NA | CAWRSGEDYSNQPQHF | TGTGCCTGGAGGTCAGGGGAAGATTATAGCAATCAGCCCCAGCATTTT
15 | TRBJ2-5 | TRBV5-5 | NA | TRBD1 | CASSKPGQGKETQYF | TGTGCCAGCAGTAAACCGGGACAGGGGAAAGAGACCCAGTACTTC
14 | TRBJ1-3 | TRBV28 | NA | NA | CASSRSGSGNTIYF | TGTGCCAGCAGCCGGTCCGGCTCTGGAAACACCATATATTTT
15 | TRBJ2-7 | TRBV15 | NA | NA | CATSAYVAAAYEQYF | TGTGCCACCAGCGCCTATGTGGCAGCCGCCTACGAGCAGTACTTC
14 | TRBJ2-1 | TRBV2 | NA | TRBD1 | CASRGTVSYNEQFF | TGTGCCAGCAGGGGGACAGTCTCCTACAATGAGCAGTTCTTC
15 | TRBJ1-3 | TRBV11-2 | once | TRBD1 | CASSRPQGAGNTIYF | TGTGCCAGCAGCCGTCCCCAGGGGGCTGGAAACACCATATATTTT
14 | TRBJ1-5 | TRBV11-2 | NA | NA | CASSPAGSNQPQHF | TGTGCCAGCAGCCCGGCAGGGAGCAATCAGCCCCAGCATTTT
15 | TRBJ1-1 | TRBV18 | NA | TRBD1 | CASSPRDSENTEAFF | TGTGCCAGCTCACCTCGGGACAGTGAGAACACTGAAGCTTTCTTT
14 | TRBJ2-2 | TRBV5-1 | NA | NA | CASSLNRNTGELFF | TGCGCCAGCAGCTTGAATCGGAACACCGGGGAGCTGTTTTTT
14 | TRBJ1-3 | TRBV9 | NA | NA | CASSVGDSRNTIYF | TGTGCCAGCAGCGTAGGAGACAGTCGAAACACCATATATTTT
15 | TRBJ2-1 | TRBV14 | NA | TRBD1 | CASSQAGGSYNEQFF | TGTGCCAGCAGCCAAGCAGGGGGCTCCTACAATGAGCAGTTCTTC
11 | TRBJ2-5 | TRBV20-1 | NA | NA | CSASPPGAQYF | TGCAGTGCTAGTCCACCAGGGGCCCAGTACTTC
16 | TRBJ1-2 | TRBV11-2 | NA | TRBD1 | CASSLPGTGGHYGYTF | TGTGCCAGCAGCTTACCCGGGACAGGGGGTCACTATGGCTACACCTTC
14 | TRBJ2-1 | TRBV7-6 | NA | NA | CASSLGGRWNEQFF | TGTGCCAGCAGCTTAGGGGGCCGCTGGAATGAGCAGTTCTTC
14 | TRBJ2-7 | TRBV9 | once | NA | CASSVTGSNLEQYF | TGTGCCAGCAGCGTTACAGGGTCCAATTTAGAGCAGTACTTC
14 | TRBJ1-3 | TRBV6-1 | NA | NA | CASSRPSSGNTIYF | TGTGCCAGCAGTCGACCGAGCTCTGGAAACACCATATATTTT
14 | TRBJ1-2 | TRBV6-4 | NA | NA | CASRNSHTGDGYTF | TGTGCCAGCAGGAATAGTCACACGGGAGACGGCTACACCTTC
15 | TRBJ2-7 | TRBV5-1 | NA | TRBD1 | CASSLGQGISYEQYF | TGCGCCAGCAGCCTAGGACAGGGAATCTCCTACGAGCAGTACTTC
15 | TRBJ2-1 | TRBV11-2 | NA | TRBD2 | CASSFTGGAYNEQFF | TGTGCCAGCAGCTTTACCGGGGGGGCCTACAATGAGCAGTTCTTC
15 | TRBJ1-2 | TRBV15 | once | TRBD1 | CATSRYQGADYGYTF | TGTGCCACCAGCAGATACCAGGGGGCTGACTATGGCTACACCTTC
14 | TRBJ2-7 | TRBV27 | NA | NA | CASRPTGQAGEQYF | TGTGCCAGCAGGCCCACAGGTCAGGCAGGGGAGCAGTACTTC
14 | TRBJ2-2 | TRBV7-9 | few | NA | CASSLRGRSGELFF | TGTGCCAGCAGCTTACGAGGGCGTTCCGGGGAGCTGTTTTTT
14 | TRBJ2-3 | TRBV27 | NA | TRBD2 | CASRRRDYRDTQYF | TGTGCCAGCAGGAGGAGGGACTACCGAGATACGCAGTATTTT